This T cell receptor (beta chain) was recorded in a study of blood T cell repertoires in COVID-19. The overall study: Samples of COVID-19 (acute and convalescent) were obtained from the United States, Italy and Spain. From T cells, B-cell-depleted T cells, or PBMCs came the material, which was cDNA or gDNA.

CDR1 and CDR2 (germline): LGHDT, YNNKEL (reference sequence). V trimming: 4 bases; J trimming: 4 bases; junction bases outside the gene matches: 11. This CDR3 region has 16 residues. The authors' processing: Reference gene primer amplification gave nucleated cell count estimates. The protocol was immunoSEQ multiplex PCR, while the TCRdb copy is restricted to in-frame clones and leaves out a portion. The V and J calls and clone size were taken over from that table, and D and trimming were inferred from the DNA. In the table there are 65,000 to 90,000 clones, about 87% of which are singletons. The genes are TRBV3-1 (or the pseudogene TRBV3-2) and TRBJ1-1, with TRBD1 matching over 8 bases. Sequencing was carried out using peripheral blood. This receptor was obtained from a woman of 80 years or more with acute or convalescent COVID-19. The CDR3 sequence: CASSRPGTGGTTEAFF. The DNA of the CDR3 is TGTGCCAGCAGCCGACCTGGGACAGGAGGGACCACTGAAGCTTTCTTT.